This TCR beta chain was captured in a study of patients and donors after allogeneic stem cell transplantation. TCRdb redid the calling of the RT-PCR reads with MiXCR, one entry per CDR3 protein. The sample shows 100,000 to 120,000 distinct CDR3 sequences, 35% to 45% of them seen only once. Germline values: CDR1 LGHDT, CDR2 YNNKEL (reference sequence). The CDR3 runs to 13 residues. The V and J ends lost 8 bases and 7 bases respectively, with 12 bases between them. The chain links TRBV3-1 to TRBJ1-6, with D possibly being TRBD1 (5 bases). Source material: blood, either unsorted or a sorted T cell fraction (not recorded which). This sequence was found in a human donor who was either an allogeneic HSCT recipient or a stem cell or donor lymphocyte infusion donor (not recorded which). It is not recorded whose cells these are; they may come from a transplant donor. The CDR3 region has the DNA TGTGCCAGCTCTCAGGGTGGAAATTCACCCCTCCACTTT. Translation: CASSQGGNSPLHF.